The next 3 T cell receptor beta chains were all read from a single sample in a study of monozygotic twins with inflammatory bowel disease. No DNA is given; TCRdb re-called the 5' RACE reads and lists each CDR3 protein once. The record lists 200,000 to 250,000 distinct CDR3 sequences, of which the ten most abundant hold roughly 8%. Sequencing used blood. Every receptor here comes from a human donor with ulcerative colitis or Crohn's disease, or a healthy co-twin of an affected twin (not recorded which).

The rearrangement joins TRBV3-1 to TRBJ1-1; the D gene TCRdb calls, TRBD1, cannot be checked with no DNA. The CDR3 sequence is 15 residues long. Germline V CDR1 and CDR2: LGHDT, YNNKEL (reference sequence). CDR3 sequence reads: CASSQGGQGKTEAFF.

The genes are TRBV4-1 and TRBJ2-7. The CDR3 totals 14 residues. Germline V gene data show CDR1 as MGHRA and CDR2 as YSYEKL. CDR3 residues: CASSQNPGNYEQYF.

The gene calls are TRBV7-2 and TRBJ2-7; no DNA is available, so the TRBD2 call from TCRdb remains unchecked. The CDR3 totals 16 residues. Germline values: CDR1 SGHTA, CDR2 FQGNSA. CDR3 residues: CASSTPSGRMNYEQYF.